Listed below are T cell receptor beta chains from one sample, sequenced in a study of CD8 T cells in Susac syndrome. TCRdb redid the calling of the immunoSEQ multiplex PCR reads with MiXCR, one entry per CDR3 protein. The repertoire holds about 84,000 distinct CDR3 sequences, with 85% to 95% as singletons. The sequencing input was CD8+ T cells from PBMCs. All receptors derive from a human donor in good health. The CDR3 runs from the conserved cysteine through the conserved F or W. Clone size is shown for a subset of rows, as once, few, many or a class of expanded clone.

CDR3 protein: CASSPGWGNQPQHF; V gene: TRBV27; clone size: .; J gene: TRBJ1-5
CDR3 protein: CASKAGADYGYTF; V gene: TRBV13; clone size: .; J gene: TRBJ1-2
CDR3 protein: CASSTSGNQPQHF; V gene: TRBV5-1; clone size: once; J gene: TRBJ1-5
CDR3 protein: CASSFGRGYTF; V gene: TRBV7-9; clone size: .; J gene: TRBJ1-2
CDR3 protein: CASSLENTEVTEAFF; V gene: TRBV11-1; clone size: .; J gene: TRBJ1-1
CDR3 protein: CSVAVDYGYTF; V gene: TRBV29-1; clone size: once; J gene: TRBJ1-2
CDR3 protein: CATSMTGGAPNEKLFF; V gene: TRBV15; clone size: .; J gene: TRBJ1-4
CDR3 protein: CASSLGTRGNSPLHF; V gene: TRBV27; clone size: .; J gene: TRBJ1-6
CDR3 protein: CASSDRAVPPYEQYF; V gene: TRBV6-1; clone size: .; J gene: TRBJ2-7
CDR3 protein: CASSPGSGGYTDTQYF; V gene: TRBV5-6; clone size: .; J gene: TRBJ2-3
CDR3 protein: CSVQGGSYEQYF; V gene: TRBV29-1; clone size: .; J gene: TRBJ2-7
CDR3 protein: CASRTTTPQYIFHGYTF; V gene: TRBV23-1; clone size: .; J gene: TRBJ1-2
CDR3 protein: CASSLESYEQYF; V gene: TRBV5-1; clone size: .; J gene: TRBJ2-7
CDR3 protein: CAVGGNNDQETQYF; V gene: TRBV10-2; clone size: .; J gene: TRBJ2-5
CDR3 protein: CASSMAGLLPNTGELFF; V gene: TRBV19; clone size: .; J gene: TRBJ2-2
CDR3 protein: CASSPGLVGELFF; V gene: TRBV7-2; clone size: .; J gene: TRBJ2-2
CDR3 protein: CASSSGQGTGTEAFF; V gene: TRBV13; clone size: .; J gene: TRBJ1-1
CDR3 protein: CASSGTPGYNEQFF; V gene: TRBV12-3/TRBV12-4; clone size: once; J gene: TRBJ2-1
CDR3 protein: CASSYSTGGQETQYF; V gene: TRBV6-2/TRBV6-3; clone size: .; J gene: TRBJ2-5
CDR3 protein: CASSHLEGQPQHF; V gene: TRBV21-1; clone size: .; J gene: TRBJ1-5
CDR3 protein: CASSSGTSGGMTDTQYF; V gene: TRBV13; clone size: .; J gene: TRBJ2-3
CDR3 protein: CASSSGLAGGVDTQYF; V gene: TRBV7-6; clone size: .; J gene: TRBJ2-3
CDR3 protein: CASSLSQGISYEQYF; V gene: TRBV5-1; clone size: .; J gene: TRBJ2-7
CDR3 protein: CSVPTGGEAGELFF; V gene: TRBV29-1; clone size: .; J gene: TRBJ2-2
CDR3 protein: CASSQSTGLAYGYTF; V gene: TRBV3-1; clone size: .; J gene: TRBJ1-2
CDR3 protein: CASSETGSVTGELFF; V gene: TRBV9; clone size: .; J gene: TRBJ2-2